The 13 T cell receptor beta chains given below trace back to one sample, sequenced in a study of shared clonotypes between healthy human individuals. Profiled with immunoSEQ multiplex PCR; TCRdb holds only in-frame clones, not every one. The sample carries around 1.6 million clones, 95% to 99% recorded once. Source material: naive CD4+ T cells sorted from blood. Stated subset: CD45RA+ positively selected. The receptor source for this set is a man aged 25 to 40 in good health.

The V call is TRBV7-8, the J call TRBJ2-3; D perhaps matches TRBD2 (6 bases). Germline assignment: CDR1 SGHVS and CDR2 FQNEAQ. The V and J ends lost 5 bases and 0 bases respectively, with 24 bases between them. The CDR3 covers 19 residues. This CDR3 reads CASSPQPLRLVSSTDTQYF. In nucleotides, the CDR3 is TGTGCCAGCAGCCCCCAACCCCTGCGACTAGTTTCTAGCACAGATACGCAGTATTTT. The whole variable domain, remainder taken from reference TRBV7-8 and TRBJ2-3, is GAGVSQSPRYKVAKRGQDVALRCDPISGHVSLFWYQQALGQGPEFLTYFQNEAQLDKSGLPSDRFFAERPEGSVSTLKIQRTQQEDSAVYLCASSPQPLRLVSSTDTQYFGPGTRLTVL.

The J gene is TRBJ2-2, the V gene TRBV27, with 9 bases fitting TRBD2. Trimming took 5 bases from V and 7 from J; bases not matched to a gene: 14. The CDR3 consists of 17 residues. Germline CDR1 is MNHEY and CDR2 is SMNVEV (reference sequence). In nucleotides, the CDR3 is TGTGCCAGCAGTCCCAATCCGGGACTAGCATGGGGCGGGGAGCTGTTTTTT. This encodes CASSPNPGLAWGGELFF.

The chain carries TRBV7-6 and TRBJ2-3, with 9 bases lining up with TRBD2. Germline lookup yields CDR1 SGHVS and CDR2 FNYEAQ. The CDR3 sequence is 15 residues long. J lost 6 bases, V lost 1 base, and 5 bases had no gene match. This chain's CDR3 is CASSLVSGSLDTQYF. The CDR3 nucleotides are TGTGCCAGCAGCTTAGTTAGCGGGAGTCTGGATACGCAGTATTTT.

V usage is TRBV11-3 and J usage is TRBJ2-5; D call uncertain. This CDR3 has 12 amino acids. Germline CDR1 reads SGHNT; CDR2 reads YENEEA. V lost 0 bases to trimming and J lost 5 bases, with 4 bases between them. The CDR3 nucleotides read TGTGCCAGCAGCTTAGATGCCGAGACCCAGTACTTC. Amino acid sequence: CASSLDAETQYF.

The chain combines TRBV7-2 with TRBJ1-1; no firm D call. Germline values: CDR1 SGHTA, CDR2 FQGNSA. This CDR3 spans 16 amino acids. V lost 2 bases and J lost 2, with 15 bases in between. As DNA, the CDR3 is TGTGCCAGCAGCTTAATGCCCAGCAGGTCAAACACTGAAGCTTTCTTT. This sequence encodes CASSLMPSRSNTEAFF.

J is TRBJ2-3 and V is TRBV7-3; D unresolved. The CDR3 sequence is 15 residues long. Germline CDR1 SGHTA, CDR2 FQGTGA. Trimming removed 2 bases at V and 1 base at J, with 10 bases between. CDR3 nucleotide sequence: TGTGCCAGCAGCTTATTAGCTACTCGCACAGATACGCAGTATTTT. Its translation: CASSLLATRTDTQYF.

As to this clone: This specimen includes other DNA sequences encoding the same CDR3. The chain is built from TRBV9 and TRBJ2-5; D is undetermined. Germline CDR1 reads SGDLS; CDR2 reads YYNGEE. CDR3 size: 13 residues. The V gene lost 0 bases and the J gene lost 4 bases, with 7 bases spanning the gap. Here the CDR3 DNA reads TGTGCCAGCAGCGTAGGAGTTCGAGAGACCCAGTACTTC. Its protein is CASSVGVRETQYF.

The chain uses TRBV28 and TRBJ2-1, with 7 bases aligning to TRBD1. Germline V CDR1 and CDR2: MDHEN, SYDVKM. Trimming at V came to 5 bases and at J to 6 bases, leaving 16 bases not matched to a gene. This CDR3 spans 17 amino acids. The CDR3 region has the DNA TGTGCCAGCAGTACCCTGACCGACAGGGAGCATCGCAATGAGCAGTTCTTC. Translated, it gives CASSTLTDREHRNEQFF.

This sequence joins TRBV5-1 and TRBJ2-2; no reliable D call. Trimming removed 4 bases at V and 0 bases at J, with 7 bases between. The CDR3 has 14 residues. CDR1 is SGHRS and CDR2 is YFSETQ in the germline V gene. CDR3 DNA sequence: TGCGCCAGCAGCCCCAAGACGAACACCGGGGAGCTGTTTTTT. It translates to CASSPKTNTGELFF. The full variable domain, its missing parts supplied by reference TRBV5-1 and TRBJ2-2, is KAGVTQTPRYLIKTRGQQVTLSCSPISGHRSVSWYQQTPGQGLQFLFEYFSETQRNKGNFPGRFSGRQFSNSRSEMNVSTLELGDSALYLCASSPKTNTGELFFGEGSRLTVL.

V gene TRBV28 combines with J gene TRBJ2-7; 9 bases map to TRBD1. V trimming: 3 bases; J trimming: 5 bases; junction bases outside the gene matches: 8. There are 15 residues in the CDR3. The germline CDR1 and CDR2 sequences are MDHEN and SYDVKM. The CDR3 coding sequence is TGTGCCAGCAGTTTTGGGGACAGGGAAATCCACGAGCAGTACTTC. It is translated as CASSFGDREIHEQYF.

The chain combines TRBV18 with TRBJ2-3; no clear D gene. CDR1 KGHSH and CDR2 LQKENI come from the germline V gene. This CDR3 comprises 16 residues. Trimming left V 6 bases short and J 2 bases short, with 18 bases between. This CDR3 is CASSSTALRNTDTQYF. CDR3 DNA sequence: TGTGCCAGCTCGTCAACAGCATTAAGAAACACAGATACGCAGTATTTT.

The chain employs TRBV9 and TRBJ2-7, with 8 nucleotides matching TRBD2. This CDR3 region has 16 residues. Germline V lookup: CDR1 SGDLS, CDR2 YYNGEE. The V and J ends lost 4 bases and 3 bases, in that order; junction bases with no gene match: 12. The DNA of the CDR3 is TGTGCCAGCAGCCCCGGGGGGGCCGCTGGTCTCTACGAGCAGTACTTC. Protein sequence: CASSPGGAAGLYEQYF. Complete variable domain (other parts from reference TRBV9 and TRBJ2-7): DSGVTQTPKHLITATGQRVTLRCSPRSGDLSVYWYQQSLDQGLQFLIQYYNGEERAKGNILERFSAQQFPDLHSELNLSSLELGDSALYFCASSPGGAAGLYEQYFGPGTRLTVT.

This chain links TRBV7-8 with TRBJ2-3; weak D call: TRBD1 (6 bases). V was shortened by 4 bases and J by 5 bases, with 16 bases between the two germline ends. Germline V gene sequence: CDR1 SGHVS, CDR2 FQNEAQ. CDR3 length: 15 residues. This CDR3 reads CASSYRDIRIDTQYF. The CDR3 region has the DNA TGTGCCAGCAGCTACCGGGACATACGAATAGATACGCAGTATTTT.